This TCR beta chain was identified during a study of T-cell memory formation after mild COVID-19. Study results and limitations: Memory cells collected pre-infection included some clones that later responded, suggesting cross-reactive memory joined.

Per the germline V gene, CDR1 is LNHNV and CDR2 is YYDKDF (reference sequence). The CDR3 runs 13 residues. J gave up 3 bases and V 7 bases, and 5 bases lay outside the gene matches. This clonotype was observed a single time. Its specificity is unknown. Via MiXCR, TCRdb re-called the 5' RACE reads, giving one row per CDR3 protein. The repertoire includes 100,000 or so distinct CDR3 sequences, 11% of them detected once, and more than 35% sits in the top ten. Sequencing was done on a sample of PBMCs or a T cell subset sorted from them (not recorded which). The TCR originated in a young man who had mild COVID-19 (a few samples of this study predate the infection). Cell type and time point are not known. The gene calls are TRBV15 and TRBJ1-1; 7 nucleotides match TRBD1. CDR3 loop: CATTQGGYTEAFF. For the CDR3, the DNA is TGTGCCACCACCCAGGGGGGTTACACTGAAGCTTTCTTT. Full variable domain (remainder filled in from reference TRBV15 and TRBJ1-1): DAMVIQNPRYQVTQFGKPVTLSCSQTLNHNVMYWYQQKSSQAPKLLFHYYDKDFNNEADTPDNFQSRRPNTSFCFLDIRSPGLGDTAMYLCATTQGGYTEAFFGQGTRLTVV.